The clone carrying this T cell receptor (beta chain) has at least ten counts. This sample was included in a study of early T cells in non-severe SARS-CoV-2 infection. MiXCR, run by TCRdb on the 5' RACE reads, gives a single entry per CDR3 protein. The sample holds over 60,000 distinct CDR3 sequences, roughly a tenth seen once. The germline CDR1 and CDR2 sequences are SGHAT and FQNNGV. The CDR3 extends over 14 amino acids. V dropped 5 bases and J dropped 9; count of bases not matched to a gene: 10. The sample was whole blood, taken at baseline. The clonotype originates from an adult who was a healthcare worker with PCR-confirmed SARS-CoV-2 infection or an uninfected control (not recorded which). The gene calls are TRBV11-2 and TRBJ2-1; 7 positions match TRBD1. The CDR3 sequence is CASSPISSGGEQFF. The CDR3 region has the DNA TGTGCCAGCAGCCCGATATCTTCAGGGGGTGAGCAGTTCTTC.